The rows below give T cell receptor beta chains drawn from one sample of a study of esophageal squamous cell carcinoma under preoperative chemotherapy. TCRdb recomputed calls from the PCR reads with MiXCR, one row per CDR3 protein. The table records about 9,300 distinct CDR3 sequences, over 40% of them present only once. The material was obtained from a patient given preoperative chemotherapy. The receptors derive from a human donor with esophageal squamous cell carcinoma. The donor label of this sample is uncertain. CDR3s include the opening cysteine and the closing phenylalanine or tryptophan. A D gene is named only where the DNA matches it firmly. Some rows mark clone size as missing; the rest say once, few, many or name a class of expanded clone.

>-|-|TRBV6-5|TRBJ2-2
TGTGCCAGCAGTTACTCGAACTCTGCCGGGGAGCTGTTTTTT
CASSYSNSAGELFF
>-|few|TRBV6-5|TRBJ2-1
TGTGCCAGCAGTTACTCGGCCCAAGAGACCCAGTTCTTC
CASSYSAQETQFF
>TRBD2|-|TRBV6-1|TRBJ2-3
TGTGCCAACAGTGAATCATCTAGCGGTGCGGCCTATACGCAGTATTTT
CANSESSSGAAYTQYF
>-|few|TRBV6-1|TRBJ1-4
TGTGCCAGCAGGAAAGGGGCCACTAATGAAAAACTGTTTTTT
CASRKGATNEKLFF
>TRBD2|few|TRBV6-1|TRBJ2-5
TGTGCCAGCAGTGAGGGACTAGCGATTCTTCCGGAGCAGTACTTC
CASSEGLAILPEQYF
>-|-|TRBV7-6|TRBJ2-4
TGTGCCAGCGGGGGGACCAACGAAGACATTCAGTACTTC
CASGGTNEDIQYF
>-|medium-sized|TRBV10-1|TRBJ1-1
TGCGCCCGGAGGCGGAACACTGAAGCTTTCTTT
CARRRNTEAFF
>TRBD1|-|TRBV27|TRBJ2-5
TGTGCCAGCGGGACAAAATCAGACAGGGTAACAGGGGAGACCCAGTTCTTT
CASGTKSDRVTGETQFF
>-|many|TRBV7-2|TRBJ2-5
TGTGCCAGCAGCGCCCGGGAGAACGGAGAGACCCAGTACTTC
CASSARENGETQYF
>-|few|TRBV20-1|TRBJ2-1
TGCAGTGCTAGTTTGGGGGCGTCCCAAGAGACCCAGTTCTTC
CSASLGASQETQFF
>TRBD2|many|TRBV3-1|TRBJ2-1
TGTGCCAGCAGCCAAGGTCCGGCGGGAGGGCAAGAGACCCAGTTCTTC
CASSQGPAGGQETQFF
>-|few|TRBV12-3/TRBV12-4|TRBJ2-1
TGTGCCAGCAGTTTTGGGTTGGTCGCCGGCTACAATGAGCAGTTCTTC
CASSFGLVAGYNEQFF